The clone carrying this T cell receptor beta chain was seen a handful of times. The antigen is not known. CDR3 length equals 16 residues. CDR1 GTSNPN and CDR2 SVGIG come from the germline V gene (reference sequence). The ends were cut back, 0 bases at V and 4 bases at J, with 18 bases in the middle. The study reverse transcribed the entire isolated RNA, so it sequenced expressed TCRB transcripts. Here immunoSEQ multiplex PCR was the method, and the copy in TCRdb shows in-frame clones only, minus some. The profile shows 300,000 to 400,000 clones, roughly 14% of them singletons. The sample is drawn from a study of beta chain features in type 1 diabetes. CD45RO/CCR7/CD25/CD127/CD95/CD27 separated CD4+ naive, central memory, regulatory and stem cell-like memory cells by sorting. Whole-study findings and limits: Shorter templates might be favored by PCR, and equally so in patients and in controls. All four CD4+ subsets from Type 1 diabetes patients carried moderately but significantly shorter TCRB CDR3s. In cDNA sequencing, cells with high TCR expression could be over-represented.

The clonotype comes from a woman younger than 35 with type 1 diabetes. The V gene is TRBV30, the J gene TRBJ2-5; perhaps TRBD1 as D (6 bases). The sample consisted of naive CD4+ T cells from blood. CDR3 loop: CAWSVGDHREGETQYF. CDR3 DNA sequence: TGTGCCTGGAGTGTAGGGGACCACAGGGAAGGAGAGACCCAGTACTTC.